This entry lists 28 T cell receptor beta chains sequenced from one sample in a study of PD-1 blockade in classical Hodgkin lymphoma. Specified time point: cycle 4 day 1 (C4D1), after 5 to 7 weeks of nivolumab. Each and every patient relapsed after autologous stem cell transplantation, and patients got differing brentuximab vedotin exposure. Some clones are missing from TCRdb's copy, which holds only in-frame ones; the method was immunoSEQ multiplex PCR. This table holds tens of thousands of clones, roughly nine tenths found once. The sample in question was peripheral blood mononuclear cells (PBMCs), obtained before the fourth cycle of nivolumab. The receptors were gathered from a human donor with classical Hodgkin lymphoma.

V usage is TRBV27 and J usage is TRBJ2-5; 9 nucleotides agree with TRBD2. V lost 1 base and J lost 5; bases outside the gene matches: 5. Germline CDR1 and CDR2: MNHEY and SMNVEV (reference sequence). This CDR3 has 15 amino acids. The CDR3 is CASSLWREGLETQYF. The CDR3 DNA reads as TGTGCCAGCAGTTTATGGCGGGAGGGCCTTGAGACCCAGTACTTC.

This sequence joins TRBV27 and TRBJ2-6, with D perhaps TRBD1 (5 bases). Trimming stripped 6 bases from V and 1 base from J, with 13 bases between. Germline CDR1 and CDR2: MNHEY and SMNVEV (reference sequence). The CDR3 loop spans 16 amino acids. The CDR3 sequence: CASSWTLASGANVLTF. The CDR3 coding sequence is TGTGCCAGCAGCTGGACACTCGCTTCTGGGGCCAACGTCCTGACTTTC.

V is TRBV27 and J is TRBJ2-7; TRBD2 matches at 8 bases. The CDR3 spans 15 residues. The V segment lost 5 bases and the J segment 5 bases; nucleotides outside the gene matches: 11. Germline CDR1 reads MNHEY; CDR2 reads SMNVEV (reference sequence). Here the CDR3 reads CASSTKRESPDEQYF. CDR3 bases: TGTGCCAGCAGTACCAAGCGGGAGTCACCTGACGAGCAGTACTTC.

CDR3 loop: CASSPDRSLSYEQYF. In DNA, the CDR3 is TGTGCCAGCAGTCCTGACAGGAGTCTCTCCTACGAGCAGTACTTC. V gene TRBV27 combines with J gene TRBJ2-7; maybe TRBD1 (6 bases). V gave up 5 bases and J gave up 0 bases, with 14 bases separating them. The germline V gene has CDR1 MNHEY and CDR2 SMNVEV (reference sequence). This CDR3 contains 15 residues.

The chain links TRBV27 to TRBJ2-7, with 8 bases aligning to TRBD2. Trimming at V came to 0 bases and at J to 3 bases, leaving 7 bases not matched to a gene. Germline assignment: CDR1 MNHEY and CDR2 SMNVEV (reference sequence). The CDR3 contains 16 residues. The DNA for the CDR3 is TGTGCCAGCAGTTTATCTAGTAGCGGGAAGATCTACGAGCAGTACTTC. Protein sequence: CASSLSSSGKIYEQYF.

The chain carries TRBV6-6 and TRBJ1-1, with 9 nucleotides matching TRBD1. Germline CDR1 and CDR2: MNHNY and SVGAGI (reference sequence). The CDR3 spans 15 residues. The V segment lost 8 bases and the J segment 1 base; nucleotides outside the gene matches: 8. CDR3 sequence (DNA): TGTGCCAGCCGACCGGGGGGACAGGGGAACACTGAAGCTTTCTTT. As protein: CASRPGGQGNTEAFF.

The J gene is TRBJ2-5, the V gene TRBV18; 8 nucleotides match TRBD2. In germline, CDR1 is KGHSH, CDR2 LQKENI. The CDR3 contains 16 residues. After removal of 0 bases from V and 2 bases from J, the junction contained 5 bases not matched to a gene. CDR3 region: CASSPPVASGQETQYF. Written as DNA, the CDR3 is TGTGCCAGCTCACCACCGGTCGCTAGCGGGCAAGAGACCCAGTACTTC.

The chain is built from TRBV27 and TRBJ1-5, with 8 bases matching TRBD1. The CDR3 has 14 residues. CDR1 is MNHEY, CDR2 SMNVEV, per germline (reference sequence). V lost 6 bases to trimming and J lost 7 bases; unmatched junction nucleotides: 8. The CDR3 region has the DNA TGTGCCAGCAGACCCGGCAGGGGGCGGCAGCCCCAGCATTTT. Encoded protein: CASRPGRGRQPQHF.

This clone was seen once. The chain couples TRBV5-1 to TRBJ2-4, with D maybe TRBD1 (6 bases). Deletions cut 0 bases from V and 8 bases from J, with 18 bases between. Germline V gene data show CDR1 as SGHRS and CDR2 as YFSETQ. The CDR3 spans 16 residues. The CDR3 coding sequence is TGCGCCAGCAGCTTGGACAGGGAAGGGGCTTGGGACATTCAGTACTTC. This translates into CASSLDREGAWDIQYF.

The chain combines TRBV5-8 with TRBJ2-2, with 7 bases lining up with TRBD2. With 4 bases clipped from V and 2 bases from J, the junction kept 17 bases outside the gene matches. The CDR3 runs 19 residues. The germline V gene encodes CDR1 SGHTS and CDR2 YDEGEE. CDR3: CASSEPQPLSGVNTGELFF. The CDR3 nucleotides read TGTGCCAGCAGCGAACCCCAGCCACTAAGCGGGGTAAACACCGGGGAGCTGTTTTTT.

V and J are TRBV19 and TRBJ2-2; weak D call: TRBD2 (6 bases). Between the trimmed V and J ends, which lost 7 bases and 6 bases, there was a span of 12 bases. The CDR3 runs to 13 residues. The germline V gene has CDR1 LNHDA and CDR2 SQIVND (reference sequence). Written as DNA, the CDR3 is TGTGCCAGTATTACTAGCATCCCCGGGGAGCTGTTTTTT. Its protein product is CASITSIPGELFF. The complete variable domain, with remaining parts taken from reference TRBV19 and TRBJ2-2, reads DGGITQSPKYLFRKEGQNVTLSCEQNLNHDAMYWYRQDPGQGLRLIYYSQIVNDFQKGDIAEGYSVSREKKESFPLTVTSAQKNPTAFYLCASITSIPGELFFGEGSRLTVL.

CDR3 nucleotide sequence: TGCAGCGACCCCGCAGACGAGCAGTACTTC. It codes for CSDPADEQYF. The chain joins TRBV29-1 to TRBJ2-7, with D unclear. Trimming cost V 7 bases and J 5 bases, with 9 bases left between them. CDR3 length equals 10 residues. Germline V gives CDR1 SQVTM, CDR2 ANQGSEA.

The rearrangement joins TRBV5-1 to TRBJ1-2; D call uncertain. This CDR3 has 15 residues. Deletions cut 1 base from V and 4 bases from J, with 14 bases between. CDR1 is SGHRS and CDR2 is YFSETQ in the germline V gene. CDR3 sequence reads: CASSLREGAGYGYTF. CDR3 in DNA: TGCGCCAGCAGCTTGAGGGAGGGAGCAGGCTATGGCTACACCTTC.

Here the CDR3 DNA reads TGCGCCAGCAGCCAAGAACCAGGCAATCAGCCCCAGCATTTT. It specifies CASSQEPGNQPQHF. This chain connects TRBV4-1 to TRBJ1-5; D is undetermined. CDR1 MGHRA and CDR2 YSYEKL come from the germline V gene. CDR3 length equals 14 residues. Trimming shortened V by 0 bases and J by 2 bases, and 5 bases separated the two germline ends.

The V and J genes are TRBV21-1 and TRBJ1-1; TRBD1, as called in the table, went unchecked against the DNA. TRBV21-1 corresponds to a pseudogene. The CDR3 is 10 amino acids. The CDR3: CASHRDEAFF. CDR3 bases: TGTGCCAGCCACAGGGACGAAGCTTTCTTT.

The genes are TRBV2 and TRBJ2-1, with 8 bases lining up with TRBD2. The CDR3 loop spans 14 amino acids. With 7 bases clipped from V and 7 bases from J, the junction kept 9 bases outside the gene matches. From germline, CDR1 is SNHLY and CDR2 FYNNEI. The CDR3 loop reads CASNAGLGSNEQFF. In nucleotides, the CDR3 is TGTGCCAGCAACGCGGGACTAGGGAGTAATGAGCAGTTCTTC.

The gene calls are TRBV6-1 and TRBJ1-5; perhaps TRBD1 as D (5 bases). Trimming removed 6 bases from V and 5 bases from J, with 11 bases in between. The CDR3 totals 13 residues. CDR1 is MNHNS and CDR2 is SASEGT in the germline V gene. CDR3: CASRNLGDQPQHF. The CDR3 nucleotides read TGTGCCAGCAGAAATTTAGGGGATCAGCCCCAGCATTTT.

This chain joins TRBV7-9 and TRBJ1-4; 7 positions match TRBD1. Germline V lookup: CDR1 SEHNR, CDR2 FQNEAQ (reference sequence). After removal of 4 bases from V and 8 bases from J, the junction contained 7 bases not matched to a gene. This CDR3 spans 14 amino acids. The CDR3 coding sequence is TGTGCCAGCAGCTCCTCCGGGACAGCAGAAAAACTGTTTTTT. This encodes CASSSSGTAEKLFF.

The chain is built from TRBV4-1 and TRBJ1-5, with D tentatively TRBD1 (5 bases). The V gene lost 0 bases and the J gene lost 0 bases, with 12 bases spanning the gap. Germline V gene sequence: CDR1 MGHRA, CDR2 YSYEKL. The CDR3 is made up of 17 amino acids. The CDR3 here is CASSQDSGGYSNQPQHF. The CDR3 region has the DNA TGCGCCAGCAGCCAAGATAGTGGGGGATATAGCAATCAGCCCCAGCATTTT.

The chain combines TRBV15 with TRBJ2-7; 7 positions agree with TRBD1. Germline V gives CDR1 LNHNV, CDR2 YYDKDF (reference sequence). The CDR3 has 16 amino acids. Trimming removed 0 bases from V and 4 bases from J; junction bases left unmatched: 9. The CDR3 DNA reads as TGTGCCACCAGCAGAGATAGAGACAGGGCGCCTTACGAGCAGTACTTC. It specifies CATSRDRDRAPYEQYF.

This chain connects TRBV19 to TRBJ1-2; 7 bases are shared with TRBD1. CDR3 length: 15 amino acids. V trimming: 8 bases; J trimming: 9 bases; junction bases outside the gene matches: 18. Germline CDR1 and CDR2: LNHDA and SQIVND (reference sequence). The CDR3 DNA reads TGTGCCAGTCGTCCCGGGACAGCTACGGCTATCCGCTACACCTTC. The encoded protein is CASRPGTATAIRYTF.

The V call is TRBV10-1, the J call TRBJ2-7, with 13 positions matching TRBD2. V shed 5 bases and J 3 bases; nucleotides not matched to a gene: 10. CDR3 length: 17 amino acids. Germline-derived CDR1 and CDR2 are WNHNN and SYGVQD (reference sequence). The CDR3, as DNA: TGCGCCAGCAGTCCCGGGACTAGCGGGGTGAACCTCTACGAGCAGTACTTC. Translation: CASSPGTSGVNLYEQYF.

The chain recombines TRBV28 with TRBJ2-7; D gene unclear. CDR3 length: 16 residues. The ends were cut back, 3 bases at V and 4 bases at J, with 19 bases in the middle. The germline CDR1 and CDR2 sequences are MDHEN and SYDVKM. The CDR3 here is CASSFREGGGTYEQYF. CDR3 coding DNA: TGTGCCAGCAGTTTTAGGGAAGGCGGCGGAACATACGAGCAGTACTTC.

There are a few counts of this clone. The chain uses TRBV7-9 and TRBJ1-1; D unclear. Germline V gene sequence: CDR1 SEHNR, CDR2 FQNEAQ (reference sequence). There are 14 residues in the CDR3. V lost 0 bases and J lost 0, with 5 bases in between. CDR3 nucleotides: TGTGCCAGCAGCTTAGCGATGGTGAACACTGAAGCTTTCTTT. It is translated as CASSLAMVNTEAFF.

This clone was seen a single time. The chain carries TRBV28 and TRBJ2-7; TRBD2 matches at 10 bases. Germline CDR1 MDHEN, CDR2 SYDVKM. Trimming removed 1 base from V and 4 bases from J; junction bases left unmatched: 4. The CDR3 runs 15 residues. The CDR3 region is CASSLYSGGPYEQYF. The CDR3 nucleotides read TGTGCCAGCAGTTTATATAGCGGGGGGCCATACGAGCAGTACTTC. The full variable domain, rest sourced from reference TRBV28 and TRBJ2-7, is DVKVTQSSRYLVKRTGEKVFLECVQDMDHENMFWYRQDPGLGLRLIYFSYDVKMKEKGDIPEGYSVSREKKERFSLILESASTNQTSMYLCASSLYSGGPYEQYFGPGTRLTVT.

The J gene is TRBJ2-3, the V gene TRBV7-6; D unclear. The CDR3 spans 16 residues. The V end was cut by 0 bases, the J end by 6 bases, with 16 bases between. Germline loops: CDR1 SGHVS, CDR2 FNYEAQ. DNA of the CDR3: TGTGCCAGCAGCTTAGCGGATTTGGTGCCGGCGGATACGCAGTATTTT. Its translation: CASSLADLVPADTQYF.

This chain uses TRBV27 with TRBJ2-1, with 15 bases identical to TRBD2. The V segment lost 10 bases and the J segment 10 bases; nucleotides outside the gene matches: 8. There are 14 residues in the CDR3. In germline, CDR1 is MNHEY, CDR2 SMNVEV (reference sequence). This CDR3 is CATKGLAGGREQFF. The CDR3 DNA sequence: TGTGCCACTAAGGGACTAGCGGGGGGTCGGGAGCAGTTCTTC.

This chain uses TRBV4-1 with TRBJ2-5; weak D call: TRBD2 (5 bases). V dropped 1 base and J dropped 5 bases, with 5 bases sitting between them. Germline loops: CDR1 MGHRA, CDR2 YSYEKL. The CDR3 has 12 amino acids. CDR3 sequence (DNA): TGCGCCAGCAGCCAAGCGGGGGAGACCCAGTACTTC. Its protein product is CASSQAGETQYF.